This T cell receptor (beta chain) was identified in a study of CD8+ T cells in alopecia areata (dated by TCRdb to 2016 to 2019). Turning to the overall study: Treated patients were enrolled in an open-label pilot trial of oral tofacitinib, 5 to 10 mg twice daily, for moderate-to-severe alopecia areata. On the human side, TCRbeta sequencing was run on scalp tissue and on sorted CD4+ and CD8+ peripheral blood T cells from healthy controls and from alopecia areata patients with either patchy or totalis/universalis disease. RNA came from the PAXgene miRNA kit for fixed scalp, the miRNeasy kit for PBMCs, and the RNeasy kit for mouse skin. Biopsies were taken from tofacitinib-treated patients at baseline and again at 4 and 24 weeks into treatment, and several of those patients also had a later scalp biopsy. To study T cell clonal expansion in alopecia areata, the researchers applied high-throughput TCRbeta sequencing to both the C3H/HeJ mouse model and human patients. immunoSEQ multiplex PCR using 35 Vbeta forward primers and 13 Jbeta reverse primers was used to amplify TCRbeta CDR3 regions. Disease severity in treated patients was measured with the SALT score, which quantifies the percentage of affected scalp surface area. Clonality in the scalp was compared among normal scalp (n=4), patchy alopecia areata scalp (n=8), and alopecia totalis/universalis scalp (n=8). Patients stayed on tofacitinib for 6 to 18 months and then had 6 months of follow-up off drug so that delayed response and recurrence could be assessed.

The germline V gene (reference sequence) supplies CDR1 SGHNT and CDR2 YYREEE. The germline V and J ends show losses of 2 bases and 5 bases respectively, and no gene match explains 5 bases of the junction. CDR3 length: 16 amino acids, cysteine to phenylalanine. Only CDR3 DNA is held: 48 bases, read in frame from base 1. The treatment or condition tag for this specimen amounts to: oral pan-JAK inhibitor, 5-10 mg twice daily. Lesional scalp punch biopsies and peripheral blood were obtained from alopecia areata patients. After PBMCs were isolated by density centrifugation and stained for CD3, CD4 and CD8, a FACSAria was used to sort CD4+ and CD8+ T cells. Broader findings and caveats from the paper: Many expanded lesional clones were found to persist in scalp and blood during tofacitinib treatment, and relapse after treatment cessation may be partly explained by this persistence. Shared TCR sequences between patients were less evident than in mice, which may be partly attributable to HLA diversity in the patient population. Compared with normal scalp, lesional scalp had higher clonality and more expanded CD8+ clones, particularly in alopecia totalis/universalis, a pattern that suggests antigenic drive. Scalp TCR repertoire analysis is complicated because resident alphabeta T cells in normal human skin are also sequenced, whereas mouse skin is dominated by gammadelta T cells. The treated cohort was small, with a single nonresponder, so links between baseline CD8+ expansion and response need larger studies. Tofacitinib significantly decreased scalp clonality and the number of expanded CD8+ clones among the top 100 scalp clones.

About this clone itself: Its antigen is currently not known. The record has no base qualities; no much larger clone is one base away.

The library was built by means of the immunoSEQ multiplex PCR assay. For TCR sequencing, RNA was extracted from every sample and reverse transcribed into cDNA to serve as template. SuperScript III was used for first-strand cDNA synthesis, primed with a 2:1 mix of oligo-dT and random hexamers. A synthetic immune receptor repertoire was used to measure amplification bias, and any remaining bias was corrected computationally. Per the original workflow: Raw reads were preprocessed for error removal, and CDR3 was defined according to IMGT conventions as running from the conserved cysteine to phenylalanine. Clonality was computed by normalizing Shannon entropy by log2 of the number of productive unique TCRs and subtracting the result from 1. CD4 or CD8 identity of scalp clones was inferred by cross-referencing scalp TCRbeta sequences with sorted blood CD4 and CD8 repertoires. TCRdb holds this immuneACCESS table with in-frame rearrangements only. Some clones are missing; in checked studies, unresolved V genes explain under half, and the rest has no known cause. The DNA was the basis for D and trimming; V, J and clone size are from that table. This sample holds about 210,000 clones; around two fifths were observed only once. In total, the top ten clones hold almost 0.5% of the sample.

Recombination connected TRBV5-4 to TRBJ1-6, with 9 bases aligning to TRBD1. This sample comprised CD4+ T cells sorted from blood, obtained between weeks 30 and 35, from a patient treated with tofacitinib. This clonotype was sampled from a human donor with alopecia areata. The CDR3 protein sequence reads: CASSLFTGGDNSPLHF. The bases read TGTGCCAGCAGCTTATTTACAGGGGGCGATAATTCACCCCTCCACTTT.